The 25 T cell receptor beta chains below were found in one sample sequenced in a study of T cells in Graves' hyperthyroidism and ophthalmopathy (dated by TCRdb to the late 2010s). Library creation used multiplex PCR. For sequencing, an Illumina HiSeq 2000 was employed. TCR beta CDR3 regions were amplified from RNA transcripts. The TCR CDR3 was subjected to a first round of RT-PCR using the HTBI primer set and the Qiagen OneStep RT-PCR kit. The public reads were run again by TCRdb, first through fastp at Q25 and then through MiXCR, and only productive beta chains were kept. Each entry merges the rows of one CDR3 protein and shows their most common DNA and genes. The sample table lists under 350,000 distinct CDR3 sequences, 15% to 20% of them with a count of one. The ten largest clones add up to approximately 54% of the sample. The sample comprised blood. The receptor set was obtained from a woman aged 50 to 65 with Graves' hyperthyroidism.

The sample holds a few counts of this clonotype. The chain employs TRBV29-1 and TRBJ2-3, with TRBD1 matching over 8 bases. Germline-derived CDR1 and CDR2 are SQVTM and ANQGSEA. V trimming: 8 bases; J trimming: 2 bases; junction bases outside the gene matches: 6. The CDR3 contains 13 residues. The DNA for the CDR3 is TGCAGCACTTGGACAGGGAACACAGATACGCAGTATTTT. It translates to CSTWTGNTDTQYF.

This clonotype was detected ten times or more. The junction departs from germline at one end; a sequencing error may be responsible. The V and J genes are TRBV5-1 and TRBJ1-1; no clear D gene. Looked up from germline, CDR1 is SGHRS and CDR2 is YFSETQ. The CDR3 length is 11 residues. The CDR3 spells CASSLGPEAFF. In DNA, the CDR3 is TGTGCCAGCAGCTTAGGTCCTGAAGCTTTCTTT.

This clonotype was recorded at least ten times. This chain uses TRBV20-1 with TRBJ2-3, with D perhaps matching TRBD2 (5 bases). Trimming took off 6 bases at V and 6 bases at J, with 22 bases between the two ends. CDR1 is DFQATT and CDR2 is SNEGSKA in the germline V gene (reference sequence). CDR3 length: 15 amino acids. The CDR3 DNA sequence: TGCAGTGCGGCTCAGCGGCACCGCTACATGGATACGCAGTATTTT. Translation: CSAAQRHRYMDTQYF.

The J gene is TRBJ1-1, the V gene TRBV11-2; D remains unclear. Deletions cut 1 base from V and 8 bases from J, with 5 bases between. The CDR3 spans 11 residues. Germline CDR1 reads SGHAT; CDR2 reads FQNNGV. CDR3 in amino acids: CASSLAREAFF. CDR3 coding DNA: TGTGCCAGCAGCTTAGCGAGAGAAGCTTTCTTT.

This clonotype has just a few counts. The V call is TRBV7-8, the J call TRBJ2-1; D could derive from TRBD1 or TRBD2 (5 bases each). CDR1 SGHVS and CDR2 FQNEAQ come from the germline V gene. CDR3 length: 15 amino acids. Trimming left V 5 bases short and J 3 bases short, with 14 bases between. The CDR3 region has the DNA TGTGCCAGCAGCCCTAGGGCAGGGAGCTACAATGAGCAGTTCTTC. It specifies CASSPRAGSYNEQFF.

In this sample, this clonotype turned up many times. The chain is built from TRBV12-3 or TRBV12-4 and TRBJ1-2; D may be TRBD1 (6 bases). The CDR3 is 13 amino acids. The ends were cut back, 5 bases at V and 10 bases at J, with 17 bases in the middle. The CDR3 sequence is CASSAPDSHNYTF. CDR3 in DNA: TGTGCCAGCAGTGCCCCGGACAGTCATAACTACACCTTC.

A word on this clonotype: This likely comes from a read error, as the CDR3 has no conserved phenylalanine or tryptophan at its end. It is unclear where the CDR3 begins or ends on the DNA, so no DNA is shown, and the CDR3 is as TCRdb lists it. This rearrangement joins TRBV11-2 to TRBJ2-5; TRBD2 was called by the table and not checked on the DNA. The CDR3 totals 10 residues, both ends included. Germline loops: CDR1 SGHAT, CDR2 FQNNGV. CDR3 amino acids: CASSPPREYV.

This clonotype was observed at least ten times. V is TRBV10-3 and J is TRBJ2-1; 8 bases match TRBD2. Germline V gene data show CDR1 as ENHRY and CDR2 as SYGVKD. The CDR3 has 14 amino acids. The ends lost 2 bases at V and 5 bases at J; junction bases unmatched: 2. This CDR3 is CAISEGTRNNEQFF. For the CDR3, the DNA is TGTGCCATCAGTGAGGGGACTAGGAACAATGAGCAGTTCTTC.

The rearrangement uses TRBV20-1 and TRBJ2-3; D is possibly TRBD2 (5 bases). V was cut by 5 bases and J by 1 base, with 13 bases left in between. The CDR3 sequence is 14 residues long. CDR1 is DFQATT, CDR2 SNEGSKA, per germline (reference sequence). CDR3 coding DNA: TGCAGTGCTTCTTCCGGGGTCGGCACAGATACGCAGTATTTT. Translation: CSASSGVGTDTQYF.

The chain links TRBV27 to TRBJ1-2; a possible D gene is TRBD1 (5 bases). Germline values: CDR1 MNHEY, CDR2 SMNVEV (reference sequence). V was clipped by 10 bases and J by 0 bases, with 18 bases between them. The CDR3 runs to 15 residues. The CDR3 reads CAIRGWVKPNYGYTF. CDR3 coding DNA: TGTGCCATCCGGGGGTGGGTGAAGCCTAACTATGGCTACACCTTC.

This clonotype was picked up a small number of times. The chain couples TRBV28 to TRBJ1-1; D call uncertain. CDR3 length equals 14 residues. Trimming removed 3 bases at V and 5 bases at J, with 13 bases between. Looked up from germline, CDR1 is MDHEN and CDR2 is SYDVKM. CDR3 loop: CASSFSSSGTEAFF. The CDR3 DNA reads as TGTGCCAGCAGTTTCTCCTCCTCCGGGACTGAAGCTTTCTTT.

The chain employs TRBV7-9 and TRBJ1-6; D not certain. This CDR3 is 14 amino acids long. V lost 5 bases, J lost 10 bases, and 15 bases lay in between. Germline V gives CDR1 SEHNR, CDR2 FQNEAQ (reference sequence). The CDR3 spells CASSPMGGSSPLHF. The CDR3, as DNA: TGTGCCAGCAGCCCCATGGGCGGGTCCTCACCCCTCCACTTT.

This clonotype was counted a few times. V usage is TRBV19 and J usage is TRBJ2-3; 7 bases map to TRBD1. The CDR3 is 14 amino acids. Germline V gives CDR1 LNHDA, CDR2 SQIVND (reference sequence). V lost 1 base, J lost 3 bases, and 1 base stayed unmatched. The CDR3 nucleotides read TGTGCCAGTAGTATAGCGGGACAGACAGATACGCAGTATTTT. Translation gives CASSIAGQTDTQYF.

The V gene is TRBV7-9, the J gene TRBJ1-4, with 9 positions matching TRBD1. V was pared by 5 bases and J by 13 bases, with 14 bases of the junction left unmatched. The CDR3 has 15 residues. Germline V lookup: CDR1 SEHNR, CDR2 FQNEAQ (reference sequence). The CDR3 region is CASSLVGTGPLGLFF. The CDR3 DNA reads as TGTGCCAGCAGCCTTGTAGGGACAGGGCCACTTGGACTGTTTTTT.

This clonotype was counted ten times or more. The chain joins TRBV3-1 to TRBJ2-1, with 8 positions matching TRBD2. This CDR3 comprises 16 residues. Germline CDR1 LGHDT, CDR2 YNNKEL (reference sequence). V shed 2 bases, J shed 9 bases, and the junction held 12 bases outside the gene matches. The CDR3, as DNA: TGTGCCAGCAGCCAATCGAATAGCGGGACACCGGGTGAGCAGTTCTTC. Its translation is CASSQSNSGTPGEQFF.

At least ten counts were recorded for this clonotype. The chain carries TRBV28 and TRBJ2-7; no clear D. The V gene lost 2 bases and the J gene lost 6 bases, with 11 bases spanning the gap. Germline V gives CDR1 MDHEN, CDR2 SYDVKM. The CDR3 is made up of 13 amino acids. CDR3 nucleotide sequence: TGTGCCAGCAGTTTAGCCCTCTCCGTCGAGCAGTACTTC. This translates into CASSLALSVEQYF.

V usage is TRBV6-9 and J usage is TRBJ2-3; tentative D call: TRBD2 (6 bases). CDR1 and CDR2 from the germline V gene are MNHGY and SVAAGI. Trimming cost V 7 bases and J 3 bases, with 14 bases left between them. The CDR3 spans 14 residues. The CDR3 loop reads CASTVREATDTQYF. The CDR3, as DNA: TGTGCCAGCACGGTCAGGGAGGCGACAGATACGCAGTATTTT.

In its sample, this clonotype was seen many times. The CDR3 here is CASPTGRGPSYEQYF. The CDR3 DNA reads TGTGCCAGCCCCACGGGTAGAGGGCCCTCCTACGAGCAGTACTTC. The chain combines TRBV27 with TRBJ2-7, with D tentatively TRBD2 (5 bases). CDR1 and CDR2 from the germline V gene are MNHEY and SMNVEV (reference sequence). The CDR3 extends over 15 amino acids. V was pared by 8 bases and J by 0 bases, with 17 bases between.

The genes are TRBV11-2 and TRBJ2-7; D unresolved. The V and J ends lost 2 bases and 2 bases respectively, with 10 bases between them. The CDR3 length is 14 residues. CDR1 and CDR2 (germline): SGHAT, FQNNGV. Written as DNA, the CDR3 is TGTGCCAGCAGCTTAAGATGGCAGACCTACGAGCAGTACTTC. Translation: CASSLRWQTYEQYF.

The rearrangement uses TRBV10-2 and TRBJ1-4; no firm D call. Per the germline V gene, CDR1 is WSHSY and CDR2 is SAAADI. Trimming took 0 bases from V and 5 from J, leaving 10 bases between them. The CDR3 consists of 15 residues. CDR3 nucleotide sequence: TGCGCCAGCAGTGAGTCGATATGGCCAAATGAAAAACTGTTTTTT. Protein product: CASSESIWPNEKLFF.

V is TRBV27 and J is TRBJ2-1; the match to TRBD1 covers 12 bases. J gave up 9 bases and V 5 bases, and 14 bases lay outside the gene matches. The CDR3 extends over 17 amino acids. CDR1 is MNHEY, CDR2 SMNVEV, per germline (reference sequence). This CDR3 is CASSPSFGTGGQREQFF. The CDR3 DNA reads as TGTGCCAGCAGTCCAAGTTTCGGGACAGGGGGCCAGCGTGAGCAGTTCTTC.

This chain uses TRBV20-1 with TRBJ2-7; D is unresolved. This CDR3 contains 10 residues. Trimming cost V 3 bases and J 6 bases, with 6 bases left between them. Germline-derived CDR1 and CDR2 are DFQATT and SNEGSKA (reference sequence). The CDR3 reads CSASLGEQYF. The CDR3 coding sequence is TGCAGTGCTAGCTTGGGCGAGCAGTACTTC.

This clonotype was observed a few times. The chain joins TRBV15 to TRBJ1-2; 7 bases map to TRBD1. The CDR3 loop spans 15 amino acids. CDR1 is LNHNV, CDR2 YYDKDF, per germline (reference sequence). After removal of 0 bases from V and 4 bases from J, the junction contained 5 bases not matched to a gene. The CDR3, as DNA: TGTGCCACCAGCAGAGACCCCGGGACAGCCTATGGCTACACCTTC. Translated: CATSRDPGTAYGYTF. The full variable domain, in which reference TRBV15 and TRBJ1-2 provide the parts outside the CDR3, is DAMVIQNPRYQVTQFGKPVTLSCSQTLNHNVMYWYQQKSSQAPKLLFHYYDKDFNNEADTPDNFQSRRPNTSFCFLDIRSPGLGDTAMYLCATSRDPGTAYGYTFGSGTRLTVV.

This clonotype was observed many times. The chain is built from TRBV30 and TRBJ2-5, with D possibly being TRBD1 or TRBD2 (5 bases each). Germline assignment: CDR1 GTSNPN and CDR2 SVGIG (reference sequence). The CDR3 loop spans 12 amino acids. V lost 3 bases to trimming and J lost 7 bases, with 12 bases between them. This CDR3 is CAWRRDVGTQYF. For the CDR3, the DNA is TGTGCCTGGAGAAGGGACGTGGGGACCCAGTACTTC. Using reference TRBV30 and TRBJ2-5 for the parts outside the CDR3, the full variable domain is SQTIHQWPATLVQPVGSPLSLECTVEGTSNPNLYWYRQAAGRGLQLLFYSVGIGQISSEVPQNLSASRPQDRQFILSSKKLLLSDSGFYLCAWRRDVGTQYFGPGTRLLVL.

This clonotype has at least ten counts. The rearrangement uses TRBV2 and TRBJ2-7; D is possibly TRBD2 (5 bases). CDR3 length equals 11 residues. V was pared by 5 bases and J by 7 bases, with 9 bases between. Germline V gene lookup returns CDR1 SNHLY and CDR2 FYNNEI. The CDR3 sequence: CASSREREQYF. CDR3 bases: TGTGCCAGCAGTCGGGAACGGGAGCAGTACTTC.